What follows is one TCR beta chain and its context. These data come from a study of blood T cell repertoires in COVID-19. The protocol was immunoSEQ multiplex PCR, while the TCRdb copy is restricted to in-frame clones and leaves out a portion. The sample holds just over 250,000 clones, over 75% seen once. Germline assignment: CDR1 SNHLY and CDR2 FYNNEI. Unmatched junction bases numbered 6, after V lost 5 bases and J lost 4 bases. The CDR3 totals 15 residues. The receptor was isolated from a woman in her 70s with COVID-19, enrolled during active disease. The sequencing sample was made of peripheral blood. The chain recombines TRBV2 with TRBJ2-7, with 12 nucleotides matching TRBD1. CDR3 sequence: CASSPRDRGLYEQYF. CDR3 bases: TGTGCCAGCAGTCCCCGGGACAGGGGGCTGTACGAGCAGTACTTC.